These 20 T cell receptor beta chains were sequenced from one sample in a study of shared clonotypes between healthy human individuals. This table comes from immunoSEQ multiplex PCR, and its TCRdb copy is limited to in-frame clones, with some not included. The top ten clones hold about 0.13% of a sample with about 2.4 million clones, around 90% of them seen once. Source material: naive CD4+ T cells sorted from blood. Specified subset: CD45RA+ positively selected. These receptors came from a young man in good health.

The gene calls are TRBV6-1 and TRBJ2-3; unclear D gene. V was trimmed by 1 base and J by 8 bases, leaving 13 bases between them. CDR1 and CDR2 (germline): MNHNS, SASEGT. CDR3 length: 14 residues. The CDR3: CASSEGQKAGTQYF. The CDR3 DNA is TGTGCCAGCAGTGAAGGGCAGAAAGCAGGTACGCAGTATTTT.

A note on this clone: Relative to the germline gene, one junction end is altered; a read error may explain this. The chain is built from TRBV11-2 and TRBJ1-3; 9 nucleotides agree with TRBD1. Germline loops: CDR1 SGHAT, CDR2 FQNNGV. The CDR3 extends over 16 amino acids. CDR3 coding DNA: TGTGCCAGCAGCTTACTGGGACAGGGCTATGGAGACACCATATATTTT. Amino acids: CASSLLGQGYGDTIYF.

This sequence joins TRBV25-1 and TRBJ2-1, with a possible D match to TRBD1 (6 bases). V lost 5 bases and J 6 bases, leaving 14 bases between the germline ends. This CDR3 region has 14 residues. Germline assignment: CDR1 MGHDK and CDR2 SYGVNS. The CDR3 DNA follows: TGTGCCAGCAGTAGACAAATACAGGGCAATGAGCAGTTCTTC. As protein: CASSRQIQGNEQFF.

V gene TRBV11-2 combines with J gene TRBJ1-6, with a weak D call TRBD1 (5 bases). The CDR3 totals 13 residues. The V end was cut by 3 bases, the J end by 9 bases, with 9 bases between. CDR1 is SGHAT and CDR2 is FQNNGV in the germline V gene. The CDR3 DNA reads as TGTGCCAGCAGCTTGGGGACTGGTTCACCCCTCCACTTT. Residues: CASSLGTGSPLHF.

The chain has TRBV10-2 and TRBJ2-1; the D gene is possibly TRBD2 (6 bases). Germline V gives CDR1 WSHSY, CDR2 SAAADI. The CDR3 length is 14 residues. V was trimmed by 8 bases and J by 0 bases, leaving 11 bases between them. This chain's CDR3 is CASCPSASYNEQFF. CDR3 nucleotides: TGCGCCAGCTGCCCTAGCGCCTCCTACAATGAGCAGTTCTTC.

The chain recombines TRBV25-1 with TRBJ1-1, with TRBD1 matching over 7 bases. The CDR3 totals 16 residues. Unmatched junction bases numbered 7, after V lost 2 bases and J lost 1 base. Germline V CDR1 and CDR2: MGHDK, SYGVNS. The CDR3 loop is CASSETGALRNTEAFF. The CDR3 nucleotides are TGTGCCAGCAGTGAAACAGGGGCCCTAAGGAACACTGAAGCTTTCTTT.

The V and J genes are TRBV19 and TRBJ1-5; the D gene is possibly TRBD1 (5 bases). Deletions cut 6 bases from V and 3 bases from J, with 18 bases between. This CDR3 contains 16 residues. In germline, CDR1 is LNHDA, CDR2 SQIVND (reference sequence). CDR3 sequence reads: CASSPSRVGANQPQHF. CDR3 bases: TGTGCCAGTAGCCCGAGTCGGGTTGGGGCCAATCAGCCCCAGCATTTT.

This chain joins TRBV6-5 and TRBJ2-5; 10 bases line up with TRBD2. The CDR3 is 14 residues long. V lost 7 bases to trimming and J lost 4 bases; unmatched junction nucleotides: 6. Germline V gene lookup returns CDR1 MNHEY and CDR2 SVGAGI. The chain's CDR3 is CASKREGLGETQYF. The CDR3, as DNA: TGTGCCAGCAAGCGGGAGGGCCTCGGAGAGACCCAGTACTTC.

This clone was recorded only once. The chain carries TRBV10-3 and TRBJ1-4; D is possibly TRBD1 (6 bases). Germline CDR1 ENHRY, CDR2 SYGVKD. The CDR3 sequence is 13 residues long. Trimming left V 2 bases short and J 8 bases short, with 9 bases between. As DNA, the CDR3 is TGTGCCATCAGTGAGACCGGGACAGAAAAACTGTTTTTT. It codes for CAISETGTEKLFF.

CDR3 sequence: CASSPSPDYNSPLHF. DNA for the CDR3: TGCGCCAGCAGCCCCTCCCCCGACTATAATTCACCCCTCCACTTT. The rearrangement joins TRBV5-1 to TRBJ1-6; no clear D gene. Germline CDR1 reads SGHRS; CDR2 reads YFSETQ. V lost 4 bases and J 3 bases, leaving 11 bases between the germline ends. The CDR3 spans 15 residues.

This clone turned up a few times. V usage is TRBV10-3 and J usage is TRBJ2-4; perhaps TRBD2 as D (5 bases). V was trimmed by 0 bases and J by 6 bases, leaving 9 bases between them. The CDR3 length is 14 residues. CDR1 ENHRY and CDR2 SYGVKD come from the germline V gene. The CDR3 region is CAISESSTINIQYF. In DNA, the CDR3 is TGTGCCATCAGTGAGTCGTCGACTATAAACATTCAGTACTTC.

Points on this clone: The sample holds other DNA sequences that translate to the same CDR3. The chain has TRBV30 and TRBJ1-6, with D tentatively TRBD1 (6 bases). Trimming shortened V by 0 bases and J by 6 bases, and 9 bases separated the two germline ends. The germline V gene encodes CDR1 GTSNPN and CDR2 SVGIG (reference sequence). CDR3 length: 14 amino acids. The CDR3 DNA follows: TGTGCCTGGAGTGTGGGGGGCGGTAATTCACCCCTCCACTTT. Translation: CAWSVGGGNSPLHF. The whole variable domain, filled in from reference TRBV30 and TRBJ1-6, reads SQTIHQWPATLVQPVGSPLSLECTVEGTSNPNLYWYRQAAGRGLQLLFYSVGIGQISSEVPQNLSASRPQDRQFILSSKKLLLSDSGFYLCAWSVGGGNSPLHFGNGTRLTVT.

This chain links TRBV7-8 with TRBJ1-6, with 8 positions matching TRBD1. This CDR3 spans 14 amino acids. Per germline, CDR1 SGHVS and CDR2 FQNEAQ. The ends lost 5 bases at V and 7 bases at J; junction bases unmatched: 4. The CDR3 here is CASSAGQANSPLHF. In DNA, the CDR3 is TGTGCCAGCAGCGCGGGACAGGCGAATTCACCCCTCCACTTT.

A remark on this clone: Other DNA sequences in this sample translate to the same CDR3. This chain connects TRBV5-1 to TRBJ2-5; tentatively, D is TRBD2 (5 bases). Trimming took off 0 bases at V and 2 bases at J, with 8 bases between the two ends. Germline CDR1 and CDR2: SGHRS and YFSETQ. This CDR3 has 14 residues. This CDR3 reads CASSLAGIQETQYF. In nucleotides, the CDR3 is TGCGCCAGCAGCTTGGCCGGGATACAAGAGACCCAGTACTTC.

The V gene is TRBV19, the J gene TRBJ2-7; 7 nucleotides agree with TRBD1. Germline trimming cut 7 bases from V and 6 bases from J; bases unmatched to any gene: 6. This CDR3 is built from 12 residues. CDR1 and CDR2 from the germline V gene are LNHDA and SQIVND (reference sequence). The CDR3 sequence: CASNDRVGEQYF. In nucleotides, the CDR3 is TGTGCCAGTAACGACAGGGTCGGCGAGCAGTACTTC.

This rearrangement joins TRBV28 to TRBJ2-7; D gene ambiguous. With 10 bases removed from V and 2 bases from J, the gap between germline ends came to 9 bases. This CDR3 comprises 11 residues. CDR1 is MDHEN, CDR2 SYDVKM, per germline. CDR3 loop: CATVDTYEQYF. In DNA, the CDR3 is TGTGCCACCGTAGATACCTACGAGCAGTACTTC.

The V call is TRBV5-1, the J call TRBJ2-7, with 10 nucleotides matching TRBD1. The CDR3 has 14 amino acids. CDR1 is SGHRS and CDR2 is YFSETQ in the germline V gene. V was clipped by 5 bases and J by 7 bases; unmatched bases: 9. The CDR3 here is CASRFTGTGEEQYF. CDR3 nucleotide sequence: TGCGCCAGCAGATTTACCGGGACAGGGGAAGAGCAGTACTTC.

The chain couples TRBV5-1 to TRBJ2-5; D not resolved. CDR1 and CDR2 from the germline V gene are SGHRS and YFSETQ. The CDR3 runs 15 residues. The V and J ends lost 1 base and 5 bases respectively, with 15 bases between them. The CDR3 DNA sequence: TGCGCCAGCAGCTTGATTTCCTACCAAGGGGAGACCCAGTACTTC. Amino acid sequence: CASSLISYQGETQYF.

In its sample, this clone was seen once. This chain joins TRBV2 and TRBJ2-5; 13 bases align to TRBD2. V lost 7 bases to trimming and J lost 5 bases; unmatched junction nucleotides: 7. This CDR3 comprises 15 residues. CDR1 and CDR2 (germline): SNHLY, FYNNEI. CDR3 protein: CASKLAGGLQETQYF. Written as DNA, the CDR3 is TGTGCCAGCAAACTAGCGGGGGGGCTGCAGGAGACCCAGTACTTC.

The CDR3 loop is CASSFDTNYGYTF. The CDR3 DNA reads as TGTGCCAGTAGTTTCGACACTAACTATGGCTACACCTTC. The V call is TRBV19, the J call TRBJ1-2; D unresolved. The CDR3 is made up of 13 amino acids. Germline V gives CDR1 LNHDA, CDR2 SQIVND (reference sequence). Trimming removed 5 bases at V and 0 bases at J, with 7 bases between. Looking up the rest from reference TRBV19 and TRBJ1-2 gives the full variable domain: DGGITQSPKYLFRKEGQNVTLSCEQNLNHDAMYWYRQDPGQGLRLIYYSQIVNDFQKGDIAEGYSVSREKKESFPLTVTSAQKNPTAFYLCASSFDTNYGYTFGSGTRLTVV.